This T cell receptor (beta chain) is drawn from a study of T cell responses to AZD1222 COVID-19 vaccine. Study observations and caveats: The number of AZD1222 recipients seropositive at baseline was only five to seven.

Generated by immunoSEQ multiplex PCR, the TCRdb table keeps only in-frame clones and is missing some. The table includes 150,000 to 200,000 clones, 85% to 90% detected once. Germline CDR1 is SGHAT and CDR2 is FQNNGV. Trimming cost V 3 bases and J 4 bases; bases outside gene matches: 8. The CDR3 totals 17 residues. To note about this clone: Its antigen is as yet unknown.

This chain joins TRBV11-2 and TRBJ2-6; 8 bases match TRBD1. The clonotype originates from an adult in good health. The specimen comprised peripheral blood, sampled on day 0 of AZD1222 vaccination. The CDR3 spells CASSFGTGSRGANVLTF. CDR3 nucleotide sequence: TGTGCCAGCAGCTTTGGGACAGGATCTCGGGGGGCCAACGTCCTGACTTTC.